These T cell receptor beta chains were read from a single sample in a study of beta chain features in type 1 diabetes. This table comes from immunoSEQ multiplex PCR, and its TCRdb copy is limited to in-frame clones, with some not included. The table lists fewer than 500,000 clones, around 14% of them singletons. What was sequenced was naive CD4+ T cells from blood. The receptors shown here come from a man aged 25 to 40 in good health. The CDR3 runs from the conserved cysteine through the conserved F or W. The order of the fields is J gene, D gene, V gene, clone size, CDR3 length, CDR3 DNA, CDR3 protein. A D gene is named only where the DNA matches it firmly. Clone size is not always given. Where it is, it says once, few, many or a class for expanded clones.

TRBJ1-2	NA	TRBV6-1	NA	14	TGTGCCAGCAGCGTGGATTCCGGATTCTATGGCTACACCTTC	CASSVDSGFYGYTF
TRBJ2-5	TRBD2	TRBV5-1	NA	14	TGCGCCAGTTCCTACGGGACTAAGAAAGAGACCCAGTACTTC	CASSYGTKKETQYF
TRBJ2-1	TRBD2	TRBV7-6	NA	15	TGTGCCAGCAGCTTACTGGCGGGAGGCCACAATGAGCAGTTCTTC	CASSLLAGGHNEQFF
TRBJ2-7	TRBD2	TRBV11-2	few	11	TGTGCCAGCAGCGCCGGGGGGGAGCAGTACTTC	CASSAGGEQYF
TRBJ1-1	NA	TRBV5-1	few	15	TGCGCCAGCAGCCCCCGTGGGGTAGAGTTGACTGAAGCTTTCTTT	CASSPRGVELTEAFF
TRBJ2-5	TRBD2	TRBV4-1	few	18	TGCGCCAGCAAAGGCGGGTGGCTAGCGGGGGGACGAGAAGAGACCCAGTACTTC	CASKGGWLAGGREETQYF
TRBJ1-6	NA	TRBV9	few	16	TGTGCCAGCAGCGTTATGCAGGACTCCTATAATTCACCCCTCCACTTT	CASSVMQDSYNSPLHF
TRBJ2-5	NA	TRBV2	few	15	TGTGCCAGCAGTGAAGGCGGGACATTGCAAGAGACCCAGTACTTC	CASSEGGTLQETQYF
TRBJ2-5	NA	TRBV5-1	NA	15	TGCGCCAGCATGCCGACCGGGACCCTCCAAGAGACCCAGTACTTC	CASMPTGTLQETQYF
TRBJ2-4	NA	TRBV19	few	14	TGTGCCAGTAGACGCAATGGAGCCAAAAACATTCAGTACTTC	CASRRNGAKNIQYF
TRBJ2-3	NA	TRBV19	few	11	TGTGCCAGTAGTATAGCAGATACGCAGTATTTT	CASSIADTQYF
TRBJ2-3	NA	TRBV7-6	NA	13	TGTGCCAGCAGACCTTCTAGCGTGGGTACGCAGTATTTT	CASRPSSVGTQYF
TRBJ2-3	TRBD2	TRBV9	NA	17	TGTGCCAGCAGCGTAGAAGGGACTAGCGGGATCACAGATACGCAGTATTTT	CASSVEGTSGITDTQYF
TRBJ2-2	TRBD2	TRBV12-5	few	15	TGTGCTAGTGGACAGACTAGCTGGATCACCGGGGAGCTGTTTTTT	CASGQTSWITGELFF
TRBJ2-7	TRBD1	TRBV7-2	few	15	TGTGCCAGCAGCGAGACAGGGGGCGCACGTGGCGAGCAGTACTTC	CASSETGGARGEQYF
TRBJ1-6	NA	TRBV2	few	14	TGTGCCAGCAGTGGGGTTCAGACGAATTCACCCCTCCACTTT	CASSGVQTNSPLHF
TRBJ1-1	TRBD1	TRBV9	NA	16	TGTGCCAGCAGCCCTCACACCGGGACAGTGAACACTGAAGCTTTCTTT	CASSPHTGTVNTEAFF
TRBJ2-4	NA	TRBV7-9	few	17	TGTGCCAGCAGCTTAGCTTTAGACAGACTAGCCAAAAACATTCAGTACTTC	CASSLALDRLAKNIQYF
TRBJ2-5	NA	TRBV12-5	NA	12	TGTGCTAGTGCCGTAGAGGCCGAGACCCAGTACTTC	CASAVEAETQYF
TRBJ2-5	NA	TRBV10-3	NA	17	TGTGCCATCAGTGGCCATACTCGGTTAAAGTACCAAGAGACCCAGTACTTC	CAISGHTRLKYQETQYF
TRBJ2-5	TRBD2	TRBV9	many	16	TGTGCCAGCAGCCCGGGGACTAGCGGAGTCCAAGAGACCCAGTACTTC	CASSPGTSGVQETQYF
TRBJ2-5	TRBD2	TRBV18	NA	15	TGTGCCAGCTCACCAACGCGGGGGGGCCTTGAGACCCAGTACTTC	CASSPTRGGLETQYF
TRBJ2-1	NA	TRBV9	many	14	TGTGCCAGCACAGTTAGCGGCTCCTACAATGAGCAGTTCTTC	CASTVSGSYNEQFF
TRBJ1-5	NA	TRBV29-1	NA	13	TGCAGCGTTGGGGGGGTAAGATATCAGCCCCAGCATTTT	CSVGGVRYQPQHF
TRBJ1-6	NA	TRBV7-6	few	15	TGTGCCAGCAGCACTCGCGGGGGCCTAAATTCACCCCTCCACTTT	CASSTRGGLNSPLHF
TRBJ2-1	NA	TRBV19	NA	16	TGTGCCAGTAGTATCCCCCGGGGGAGCTCCTACAATGAGCAGTTCTTC	CASSIPRGSSYNEQFF
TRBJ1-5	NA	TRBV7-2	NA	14	TGTGCCAGCAGCGACCCGGGTCGGAATCAGCCCCAGCATTTT	CASSDPGRNQPQHF
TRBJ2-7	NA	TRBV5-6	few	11	TGTGCCAGCAGCCTCTTCTACGAGCAGTACTTC	CASSLFYEQYF
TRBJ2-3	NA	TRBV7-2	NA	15	TGTGCCAGCAGCACCCGGGGGGCTAGCACAGATACGCAGTATTTT	CASSTRGASTDTQYF
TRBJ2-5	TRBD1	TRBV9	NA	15	TGTGCCAGCAGCGGACGGGACAGGAATCAAGAGACCCAGTACTTC	CASSGRDRNQETQYF
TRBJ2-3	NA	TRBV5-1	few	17	TGCGCCAGCAGCTTGGCTCCTAGCCCAAGGAGGACAGATACGCAGTATTTT	CASSLAPSPRRTDTQYF
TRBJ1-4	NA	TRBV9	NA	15	TGTGCCAGCAGCGTAGAGGGTTTGACTAATGAAAAACTGTTTTTT	CASSVEGLTNEKLFF
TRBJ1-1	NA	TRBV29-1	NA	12	TGCAGCGAATCTAAGCAGAACACTGAAGCTTTCTTT	CSESKQNTEAFF
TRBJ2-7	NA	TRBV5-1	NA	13	TGCGCCAGCAGCTACGGGACCCCCGCCGAGCAGTACTTC	CASSYGTPAEQYF
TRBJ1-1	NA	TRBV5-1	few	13	TGCGCCAGCAGCTTGGATAAGGGCGGGGAGGCTTTCTTT	CASSLDKGGEAFF
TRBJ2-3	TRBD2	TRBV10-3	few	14	TGTGCCATCGGCTTCGGGGGGGATAAAGATACGCAGTATTTT	CAIGFGGDKDTQYF
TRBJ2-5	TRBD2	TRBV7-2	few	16	TGTGCCAGCAGCCCCAGCGGCGTGGGAGGGAGAGAGACCCAGTACTTC	CASSPSGVGGRETQYF
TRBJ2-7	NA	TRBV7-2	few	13	TGTGCCAGCACTGGGGCTGGAAACTACGAGCAGTACTTC	CASTGAGNYEQYF
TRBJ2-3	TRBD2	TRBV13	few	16	TGTGCCAGCTTATTCACCTTGGGACTAGAGGGGGATACGCAGTATTTT	CASLFTLGLEGDTQYF
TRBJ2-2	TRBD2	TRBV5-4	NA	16	TGTGCCAGCAGCCCCACTAGCGGGGTCTACACCGGGGAGCTGTTTTTT	CASSPTSGVYTGELFF
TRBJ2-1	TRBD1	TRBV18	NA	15	TGTGCCAGCTCACCACCGGGACAGGGGTTCAATGAGCAGTTCTTC	CASSPPGQGFNEQFF
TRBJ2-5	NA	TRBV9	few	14	TGTGCCAGCAGCGTAGTTGGGGAACAAGAGACCCAGTACTTC	CASSVVGEQETQYF
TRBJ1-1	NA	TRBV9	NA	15	TGTGCCAGCAGCGGGTCCCCCGGGTTGGAAACTGAAGCTTTCTTT	CASSGSPGLETEAFF
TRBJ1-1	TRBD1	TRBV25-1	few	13	TGTGCCAGCGCTGGGACAGAGAACACTGAAGCTTTCTTT	CASAGTENTEAFF
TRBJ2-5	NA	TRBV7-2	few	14	TGTGCCAGCAGCTTAGCGAGGATTGGGGAGACCCAGTACTTC	CASSLARIGETQYF
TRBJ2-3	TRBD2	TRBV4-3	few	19	TGCGCCAGCAGCCAAGTGGGGACTAGCGGGAGGCCGAGCACAGATACGCAGTATTTT	CASSQVGTSGRPSTDTQYF
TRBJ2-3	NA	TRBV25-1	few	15	TGTGCCAGCAGTGAATCCAATCTAGCATTAGATACGCAGTATTTT	CASSESNLALDTQYF
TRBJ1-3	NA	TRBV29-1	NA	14	TGCAGCGTTGAAGTGGGGCAGGGAGGAAACACCATATATTTT	CSVEVGQGGNTIYF
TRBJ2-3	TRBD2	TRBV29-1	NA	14	TGCAGCGTTGAGAAGCGGGGGCGCACAGATACGCAGTATTTT	CSVEKRGRTDTQYF
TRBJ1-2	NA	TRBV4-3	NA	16	TGCGCCAGCAGCCACCAAACCGGGAACAATAACTATGGCTACACCTTC	CASSHQTGNNNYGYTF
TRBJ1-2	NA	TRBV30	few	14	TGTGCCTGGAGTCAGGGCCGGAGAAACTATGGCTACACCTTC	CAWSQGRRNYGYTF
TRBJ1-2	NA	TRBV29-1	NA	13	TGCAGCGTTGAACAGGACTTCTCTTATGGCTACACCTTC	CSVEQDFSYGYTF
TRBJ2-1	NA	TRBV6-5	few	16	TGTGCCAGCAGTTATCTTCCACCTCCCTCCTACAATGAGCAGTTCTTC	CASSYLPPPSYNEQFF
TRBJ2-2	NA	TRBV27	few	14	TGTGCCAGCATGAAGCAGGGAAACACCGGGGAGCTGTTTTTT	CASMKQGNTGELFF